The TCR beta chain under discussion was sequenced for a study of read filtering for tumor transcriptome and immune sequencing (dated by TCRdb to the early 2020s). Describing the broader study: Of the patients in the cohort, some 18 were male and more than 12 were female, and their mean age was 65.9 years, with a range of about 45 to 90. Under revised international staging, 8 or 9 patients fell into R-ISS I, some 15 into R-ISS II and six or seven into R-ISS III. After DNase treatment, whole-transcriptome libraries were prepared with the TruSeq RNA Access Library Prep Kit. Per sample, about 4.05 to 10.27 million TCR-region mapped reads were obtained with IR-seq, compared with only roughly 80 to 1273 with RNA-seq. The study compared TCR repertoires from targeted immune repertoire sequencing and bulk whole-transcriptome sequencing run on the same bone marrow samples. As a main aim, a read-filtering strategy for immune repertoire data was addressed, with the specific question being whether clonotypes supported by a single read should be removed.

Findings and caveats that apply to the study as a whole: Rather than purified T cells, the sorted CD138-negative fraction was a mixed bone marrow immune population. The correlation between IR-seq and RNA-seq shared clonotype proportions rose when single-read clonotypes were removed. IR-seq captured clonotypes at much higher depth and more reliably than RNA-seq, and smaller IR-seq throughput sufficed to identify most shared clonotypes. Single-read clonotypes made up 80% to 85% of clonotypes but only approximately 4% of total reads in IR-seq, compared with approximately 70% of clonotypes and roughly 40% of reads in RNA-seq.

Bone marrow was sampled from every patient at the time of active disease. Bone marrow mononuclear cells were isolated by Ficoll-Hypaque density gradient centrifugation. Myeloma plasma cells were removed and CD138-negative cells were collected by negative selection after labeling with CD138 magnetic microbeads on a MACS separator. The purity of the isolated cells was checked by flow cytometry with CD138 antibodies on an Attune NxT. Total RNA was extracted using TRIzol reagent and was quantified on a NanoDrop spectrophotometer. For each patient, the CD138-negative bone marrow sample underwent paired RNA-seq and IR-seq. Compared with germline, V lacks 6 bases and J lacks 5 bases; bases without a gene match: 5. The CDR3 covers 13 residues, taking in both the cysteine and the phenylalanine. Just the 39-base CDR3 DNA is kept, in frame starting at base 1. CDR1 and CDR2 are drawn from the germline V gene: SGHRS, YFSETQ.

TCR libraries were built from approximately 400 ng RNA with the Immunoverse kit, using molecular barcoded adaptors covering alpha/delta and beta/gamma chains. TCR library preparation used the same RNA that was used for transcriptome sequencing. TCR libraries were sequenced on an Illumina HiSeq 4000 with 2 x 150 cycles. The source study handled its data this way. TCR reads were aligned to human V, D, J and C references and assembled into CDR3 clonotypes with MiXCR, including quality filtering and error correction. Clonotype counts and gene usage diversity were analyzed with the tcR package in R. Raw mapping reads were checked after the RNA-seq reads had been mapped by STAR aligner version 2.5.3a onto the human GRCh37 genome. To test the effect of sequencing depth on detected clonotypes, IR-seq fastq files were randomly downsampled using Seqtk 1.3. Clones were called with MiXCR by TCRdb after fastp trimmed the public reads at Q25, and only in-frame beta chains were retained. A single entry per CDR3 protein holds the most common genes and DNA from its merged rows. What appears here as the V and J calls and clone size reflects TCRdb's work, not the paper's. The sample yields 100,000 to 150,000 distinct CDR3 sequences; approximately 13% were counted once. The ten top clones hold under 9% of the sample.

In its sample, this clonotype was seen many times. The clone's antigen remains unknown. Base qualities are not provided; no much larger clone lies one nucleotide away. Sequences were obtained from a population of CD138-negative cells sorted from bone marrow. The cell subset or site label for this specimen denotes: bone marrow mononuclear cells depleted of CD138+ plasma/myeloma cells by negative magnetic selection. The V and J genes are TRBV5-1 and TRBJ2-5; 9 bases in between match TRBD1. The TCR originated in a donor older than 35 with multiple myeloma. The CDR3 protein: CASNTGGRETQYF. At the DNA level, the sequence is TGCGCCAGCAACACAGGGGGCCGGGAGACCCAGTACTTC.